Listed here is a single T cell receptor (beta chain). These data belong to a study of blood T cell repertoires in COVID-19. Method: immunoSEQ multiplex PCR; TCRdb's copy keeps in-frame clones and lacks some. The data show about 160,000 clones, 82% seen once. V lost 2 bases, J lost 5 bases, and 8 bases lay in between. The CDR3 loop spans 13 amino acids. This chain connects TRBV23-1 to TRBJ2-3, with D unclear. TRBV23-1 falls under the ORF class, with uncertain function. The TCR was taken from a man in his fifties or sixties who had recovered from COVID-19. The sequencing sample was made of PBMCs or T cells enriched from blood (not recorded which). The CDR3 region has the DNA TGCGCCAGCAGTCAACCGTCAGTAGATACGCAGTATTTT. This encodes CASSQPSVDTQYF.